Listed below are T cell receptor beta chains from one sample, sequenced in a study of T cells in Graves' hyperthyroidism and ophthalmopathy. TCRdb re-derived calls from the multiplex PCR reads in MiXCR, one entry per CDR3 protein. The sample yields roughly 300,000 distinct CDR3 sequences, around 20% seen once. Material for sequencing was blood. These receptors were collected from a woman between 50 and 59 years old with Graves' hyperthyroidism. The CDR3 runs from the conserved cysteine through the conserved F or W. A D gene is named only where the DNA matches it firmly. Clone size is given for some rows only: seen once, a few or many times, or a class if the clone is expanded.

v_gene	d_gene	abundance	j_gene	CDR3nt	CDR3aa
TRBV5-1	TRBD1	NA	TRBJ1-3	TGCGCCAGCAGCTCGACAGGGGATGCCGGAAACACCATATATTTT	CASSSTGDAGNTIYF
TRBV6-1	TRBD2	many	TRBJ2-3	TGTGCCAGCAGTGAACCCTCCGGGAGGGCCCCCGGGACAGATACGCAGTATTTT	CASSEPSGRAPGTDTQYF
TRBV6-1	TRBD1	many	TRBJ2-5	TGTGCCAGCAGTGAATTCGGACAGGGGAGACGAGAGACCCAGTACTTC	CASSEFGQGRRETQYF
TRBV20-1	TRBD1	many	TRBJ2-1	TGCAGTGCGTGGGACAGCTCCTACAATGAGCAGTTCTTC	CSAWDSSYNEQFF
TRBV30	NA	many	TRBJ1-2	TGTGCCTGGAGTGCCGACAGGCTTGTAAACTATGGCTACACCTTC	CAWSADRLVNYGYTF
TRBV2	TRBD2	many	TRBJ2-3	TGTGCCAGCACCGAGAGCGGGACCATCTCGGATACGCAGTATTTT	CASTESGTISDTQYF
TRBV12-3/TRBV12-4	TRBD2	many	TRBJ2-7	TGTGCCAGCTTGGGACTAGCGGGAGGTGAGCAGTACTTC	CASLGLAGGEQYF
TRBV28	NA	NA	TRBJ2-7	TGTGCCAGCAGCCCCCCCCCCCCGTCCTCCGAGCAGTACTTC	CASSPPPPSSEQYF
TRBV12-3/TRBV12-4	NA	many	TRBJ1-1	TGTGCCAGCAGTTTAGGCGGGGGTGTCACTGAAGCTTTCTTT	CASSLGGGVTEAFF
TRBV16	NA	few	TRBJ2-2	TGTGCCAGCAGCCGGGACCAGCGGAGTGCCGGGGAGCTGTTTTTT	CASSRDQRSAGELFF
TRBV7-2	NA	NA	TRBJ1-3	TGTGCCAGCAGCTTAAAAGGAACCATATATTTT	CASSLKGTIYF
TRBV12-3/TRBV12-4	TRBD2	many	TRBJ2-3	TGTGCCAGCAGCCCGGGACTAGCGGGAGGCACAGATACGCAGTATTTT	CASSPGLAGGTDTQYF
TRBV7-9	NA	many	TRBJ1-2	TGTGCCAGCAGCTCGAGCGGGGTTACGTTCGGCTACACCTTC	CASSSSGVTFGYTF
TRBV27	NA	many	TRBJ2-7	TGTGCCAGCAGTTTCCGAGAGAGTTACGAGCAGTACTTC	CASSFRESYEQYF
TRBV4-1	TRBD1	NA	TRBJ2-1	TGCGCCAGCAGCCAAGATACGGGACAGAGATACAATGAGCAGTTCTTC	CASSQDTGQRYNEQFF
TRBV3-1	NA	many	TRBJ2-3	TGTGCCAGCAGAGGGGTCACAGATACGCAGTATTTT	CASRGVTDTQYF
TRBV12-3/TRBV12-4	NA	many	TRBJ1-5	TGTGCCAGCAGTTTAATGGCAGTTAATCAGCCCCAGCATTTT	CASSLMAVNQPQHF
TRBV18	TRBD1	NA	TRBJ2-2	TGTGCCAGCGCGAAGGACAGGATGAACACCGGGGAGCTGTTTTTT	CASAKDRMNTGELFF
TRBV12-3/TRBV12-4	TRBD2	NA	TRBJ2-7	TGTGCCAGCAGTTTACGGGCGGGGGTCGGCGAGCAGTACTTC	CASSLRAGVGEQYF
TRBV7-9	NA	many	TRBJ2-5	TGTGCCAGCAGTCCGGAGGGGTTCTTGGTGGAGACCCAGTACTTC	CASSPEGFLVETQYF
TRBV28	NA	many	TRBJ1-2	TGTGCCAGCAATACAGGGTCCTATGGCTACACCTTC	CASNTGSYGYTF
TRBV2	NA	many	TRBJ2-4	TGTGCCAGCATTCCCGCAGGATTACTAGCCAAAAACATTCAGTACTTC	CASIPAGLLAKNIQYF
TRBV5-4	TRBD1	few	TRBJ1-2	TGTGCCAGCAGCTTGGGGACAGGGGGTGTGGGTGGCTACACCTTC	CASSLGTGGVGGYTF
TRBV3-1	NA	few	TRBJ2-3	TGTGCCAGCAGCCAGATGATGGGATCCTCCACAGATACGCAGTATTTT	CASSQMMGSSTDTQYF
TRBV28	TRBD1	many	TRBJ1-2	TGTGCCAGCAGCCCTCAAAGCTGGGACAGGGGGCTTGGCTACACCTTC	CASSPQSWDRGLGYTF
TRBV28	NA	many	TRBJ1-1	TGTGCCAGTCCCCCCCAGGCGATGAACACTGAAGCTTTCTTT	CASPPQAMNTEAFF
TRBV11-3	NA	many	TRBJ2-1	TGTGCCAGCAGCTTAGGGGCGGGGAACAATGAGCAGTTCTTC	CASSLGAGNNEQFF
TRBV11-2	NA	many	TRBJ2-7	TGTGCCAGCAGCCGTGAGCCACAGGGATTCTACGAGCAGTACTTC	CASSREPQGFYEQYF
TRBV3-1	TRBD1	many	TRBJ1-4	TGTGCCAGCAGCCAACCAGGGGGCTTAACTAATGAAAAACTGTTTTTT	CASSQPGGLTNEKLFF
TRBV20-1	NA	many	TRBJ2-7	TGCACCAATCTGCGGGGCGGCGAGCAGTACTTC	CTNLRGGEQYF
TRBV6-1	NA	NA	TRBJ2-5	TGTGCCAGCAGTGAAGAACTTCTGGGGGGAGAGACCCAGTACTTC	CASSEELLGGETQYF
TRBV18	TRBD2	many	TRBJ2-1	TGTGCCAGCTCACTAGAGCGGGACCGTTACAATGAGCAGTTCTTC	CASSLERDRYNEQFF
TRBV7-2	NA	NA	TRBJ2-5	TGTGCCAGCAGCTTAGGATCATTTGCAACCTGGTACCAAGAGACCCAGTACTTC	CASSLGSFATWYQETQYF
TRBV6-2/TRBV6-3	TRBD2	NA	TRBJ2-1	TGTGCCAGCAGTGCCCGGGGGGGCCTTTCCTACAATGAGCAGTTCTTC	CASSARGGLSYNEQFF
TRBV6-1	NA	few	TRBJ2-1	TGTGCCAGCAGTGTGGTCTCCCGTGACCATGAGCAGTTCTTC	CASSVVSRDHEQFF
TRBV5-1	TRBD2	many	TRBJ2-1	TGCGCCAGCAGCTCCGATACGGGAGGCTACAATGAGCAGTTCTTC	CASSSDTGGYNEQFF
TRBV7-2	NA	NA	TRBJ1-1	TGTGCCAGCAGCCCAGGAGACCGGGGTGAAGCTTTCTTT	CASSPGDRGEAFF
TRBV15	NA	NA	TRBJ2-7	TGTGCCACCAGCAGAGATATTAAGGGGGGGGAGCTTACCTACGAGCAGTACTTC	CATSRDIKGGELTYEQYF
TRBV7-2	TRBD1	many	TRBJ2-7	TGTGCCAGCAGCTTAGAGTCTCCGGGACAGGGCCACGAGCAGTACTTC	CASSLESPGQGHEQYF
TRBV20-1	NA	many	TRBJ2-1	TGCAGTGCTAAGTTGGGGGGGCGGTTCAATGAGCAGTTCTTC	CSAKLGGRFNEQFF